Below, 21 T cell receptor beta chains from the same sample are listed, as sequenced in a study of blood T cell repertoires in COVID-19. Clones were read by immunoSEQ multiplex PCR, and TCRdb kept only the in-frame ones, dropping some. The data hold some 70,000 clones, with roughly nine tenths observed a single time. Sequenced input: peripheral blood. All receptors derive from a man aged 50 to 60 with acute or convalescent COVID-19.

V gene TRBV4-3 combines with J gene TRBJ2-2; 7 bases map to TRBD1. CDR1 is LGHNA, CDR2 YSLEER, per germline. This CDR3 spans 16 amino acids. J was trimmed by 7 bases and V by 4 bases; bases with no gene match: 12. CDR3 sequence: CASSPYRGGYDGELFF. The CDR3 nucleotides read TGCGCCAGCAGCCCCTACAGGGGCGGTTATGACGGGGAGCTGTTTTTT.

There are a few counts of this clone. V usage is TRBV6-1 and J usage is TRBJ2-2; possible D gene TRBD2, 6 bases. Per the germline V gene, CDR1 is MNHNS and CDR2 is SASEGT. With 1 base removed from V and 5 bases from J, the gap between germline ends came to 14 bases. There are 16 residues in the CDR3. This CDR3 is CASSEVWGSGTGELFF. For the CDR3, the DNA is TGTGCCAGCAGTGAAGTATGGGGCAGCGGGACCGGGGAGCTGTTTTTT.

The CDR3 sequence is CASSWMTVGYTF. DNA of the CDR3: TGTGCCAGCAGCTGGATGACAGTTGGCTACACCTTC. The chain is built from TRBV5-6 and TRBJ1-2; perhaps TRBD1 as D (5 bases). V was pared by 3 bases and J by 7 bases, with 10 bases between. CDR1 SGHDT and CDR2 YYEEEE come from the germline V gene. There are 12 residues in the CDR3.

The chain recombines TRBV27 with TRBJ2-2, with 7 bases fitting TRBD1. J gave up 6 bases and V 3 bases, and 7 bases lay outside the gene matches. The germline V gene has CDR1 MNHEY and CDR2 SMNVEV (reference sequence). The CDR3 loop spans 15 amino acids. The CDR3 region has the DNA TGTGCCAGCAGTTTTACCGACAGGGTGCCCGGGGAGCTGTTTTTT. Translating gives CASSFTDRVPGELFF.

This sequence joins TRBV13 and TRBJ2-2, with 7 bases matching TRBD1. The CDR3 spans 15 residues. V was clipped by 5 bases and J by 3 bases; unmatched bases: 6. Per germline, CDR1 PRHDT and CDR2 FYEKMQ (reference sequence). The CDR3 nucleotides read TGTGCCAGCAGCGACAGGGCTAGAGACACCGGGGAGCTGTTTTTT. Protein product: CASSDRARDTGELFF.

This clone showed up just once. V gene TRBV15 combines with J gene TRBJ2-3; 11 bases are a match to TRBD2. Germline V gives CDR1 LNHNV, CDR2 YYDKDF (reference sequence). V was clipped by 4 bases and J by 3 bases; unmatched bases: 9. CDR3 length equals 17 residues. This chain's CDR3 is CATSTDSGRAITDTQYF. The CDR3 DNA is TGTGCCACCAGCACCGATAGCGGGAGGGCCATAACAGATACGCAGTATTTT. Variable domain in full (rest from reference TRBV15 and TRBJ2-3): DAMVIQNPRYQVTQFGKPVTLSCSQTLNHNVMYWYQQKSSQAPKLLFHYYDKDFNNEADTPDNFQSRRPNTSFCFLDIRSPGLGDTAMYLCATSTDSGRAITDTQYFGPGTRLTVL.

The chain carries TRBV28 and TRBJ2-1; D remains unclear. The CDR3 consists of 15 residues. V lost 6 bases and J 0 bases, leaving 12 bases between the germline ends. Germline CDR1 MDHEN, CDR2 SYDVKM. Here the CDR3 DNA reads TGTGCCAGCAGCCTATCTAGGAGCTCCTACAATGAGCAGTTCTTC. This sequence encodes CASSLSRSSYNEQFF.

The gene calls are TRBV3-1 (or the pseudogene TRBV3-2) and TRBJ2-2; TRBD2 matches at 8 bases. Germline assignment: CDR1 LGHDT and CDR2 YNNKEL (reference sequence). Trimming at V came to 6 bases and at J to 0 bases, leaving 6 bases not matched to a gene. The CDR3 length is 16 residues. This CDR3 reads CASRSGGLSNTGELFF. Here the CDR3 DNA reads TGTGCCAGCAGATCGGGGGGGCTTTCGAACACCGGGGAGCTGTTTTTT.

The rearrangement links TRBV3-1 (or the pseudogene TRBV3-2) to TRBJ2-3; 15 bases match TRBD2. Germline CDR1 reads LGHDT; CDR2 reads YNNKEL (reference sequence). CDR3 length: 15 amino acids. V was clipped by 5 bases and J by 6 bases; unmatched bases: 3. The CDR3 loop is CASSWTSGRGDTQYF. Written as DNA, the CDR3 is TGTGCCAGCAGCTGGACTAGCGGGAGGGGCGATACGCAGTATTTT.

The chain recombines TRBV19 with TRBJ1-1; D is possibly TRBD1 (5 bases). The V and J ends lost 4 bases and 0 bases respectively, with 15 bases between them. The CDR3 is made up of 16 amino acids. CDR1 is LNHDA and CDR2 is SQIVND in the germline V gene (reference sequence). This CDR3 reads CASSNPDSDLNTEAFF. CDR3 sequence (DNA): TGTGCCAGTAGTAACCCCGACAGTGACTTGAACACTGAAGCTTTCTTT.

This rearrangement joins TRBV19 to TRBJ1-5; perhaps TRBD1 as D (6 bases). Trimming removed 8 bases at V and 0 bases at J, with 20 bases between. Germline V lookup: CDR1 LNHDA, CDR2 SQIVND (reference sequence). The CDR3 spans 17 residues. In DNA, the CDR3 is TGTGCCAGTCAGGGCAGGGGAGAGACGGATAGCAATCAGCCCCAGCATTTT. It is translated as CASQGRGETDSNQPQHF. Full variable domain (outside the CDR3, taken from reference TRBV19 and TRBJ1-5): DGGITQSPKYLFRKEGQNVTLSCEQNLNHDAMYWYRQDPGQGLRLIYYSQIVNDFQKGDIAEGYSVSREKKESFPLTVTSAQKNPTAFYLCASQGRGETDSNQPQHFGDGTRLSIL.

The V call is TRBV18, the J call TRBJ1-5; 9 bases map to TRBD1. Looked up from germline, CDR1 is KGHSH and CDR2 is LQKENI. After removal of 4 bases from V and 6 bases from J, the junction contained 13 bases not matched to a gene. CDR3 length equals 17 residues. Here the CDR3 reads CASSRDPPGQGSQPQHF. DNA for the CDR3: TGTGCCAGCTCACGCGATCCGCCGGGACAGGGCAGTCAGCCCCAGCATTTT.

This clone has more than one count but fewer than ten. J is TRBJ1-1 and V is TRBV9; D possibly corresponds to TRBD1 (6 bases). CDR3 length: 15 amino acids. CDR1 and CDR2 (germline): SGDLS, YYNGEE. The ends were cut back, 5 bases at V and 2 bases at J, with 16 bases in the middle. The CDR3 bases are TGTGCCAGCAGTGGCCGGACAGAGCTTAACACTGAAGCTTTCTTT. It specifies CASSGRTELNTEAFF. The whole variable domain, remainder taken from reference TRBV9 and TRBJ1-1, is DSGVTQTPKHLITATGQRVTLRCSPRSGDLSVYWYQQSLDQGLQFLIQYYNGEERAKGNILERFSAQQFPDLHSELNLSSLELGDSALYFCASSGRTELNTEAFFGQGTRLTVV.

The J gene is TRBJ2-1, the V gene TRBV23-1; the match to TRBD2 covers 13 bases. TRBV23-1 belongs to the ORF category, with a function that is uncertain. V lost 6 bases, J lost 6 bases, and 5 bases stayed unmatched. The CDR3 totals 15 residues. CDR3 amino acids: CASRELAGGPNEQFF. The CDR3 coding sequence is TGCGCCAGCAGGGAACTAGCGGGAGGGCCCAATGAGCAGTTCTTC.

The rearrangement uses TRBV18 and TRBJ2-6, with 9 nucleotides matching TRBD2. The CDR3 has 20 residues. The germline CDR1 and CDR2 sequences are KGHSH and LQKENI. With V trimmed by 3 bases and J by 0 bases, 12 bases remained unmatched. The CDR3 coding sequence is TGTGCCAGCTCACCCCAGAGGGCTAGCGGGGTGCTCTCTGGGGCCAACGTCCTGACTTTC. This gives the protein CASSPQRASGVLSGANVLTF.

V gene TRBV11-2 combines with J gene TRBJ2-1; TRBD2 aligns across 12 bases. CDR1 and CDR2 from the germline V gene are SGHAT and FQNNGV. V gave up 6 bases and J gave up 7 bases; unmatched junction bases: 4. The CDR3 is made up of 14 amino acids. The CDR3, as DNA: TGTGCCAGCAGGACTAGCGGGAGTCTAAATGAGCAGTTCTTC. This translates into CASRTSGSLNEQFF.

The chain couples TRBV7-6 to TRBJ2-3; the D gene is possibly TRBD1 (6 bases). Germline lookup yields CDR1 SGHVS and CDR2 FNYEAQ. The CDR3 consists of 16 residues. V gave up 5 bases and J gave up 3 bases, with 18 bases separating them. The CDR3: CASSAGTGWETDTQYF. CDR3 sequence (DNA): TGTGCCAGCAGCGCCGGAACAGGGTGGGAGACAGATACGCAGTATTTT. Full variable domain (missing parts from reference TRBV7-6 and TRBJ2-3): GAGVSQSPRYKVTKRGQDVALRCDPISGHVSLYWYRQALGQGPEFLTYFNYEAQQDKSGLPNDRFSAERPEGSISTLTIQRTEQRDSAMYRCASSAGTGWETDTQYFGPGTRLTVL.

CDR3 DNA sequence: TGTGCCAGCAGTTTAGGACAGGGGGCTAGAGATACGCAGTATTTT. Its translation: CASSLGQGARDTQYF. The chain carries TRBV27 and TRBJ2-3; 11 positions match TRBD1. The CDR3 covers 15 residues. Per germline, CDR1 MNHEY and CDR2 SMNVEV (reference sequence). V dropped 2 bases and J dropped 5; count of bases not matched to a gene: 3.

This clone was detected a few times. CDR3 DNA: TGTGCCAGCAGCTTAGAACCTCCGGGACACCACGGCAATGAGCAGTTCTTC. Protein: CASSLEPPGHHGNEQFF. The chain has TRBV7-7 and TRBJ2-1; D might be TRBD1 (6 bases). The CDR3 sequence is 17 residues long. V was trimmed by 1 base and J by 6 bases, leaving 19 bases between them. CDR1 and CDR2 (germline): SSHAT, FNYEAQ (reference sequence).

This clone showed up just once. The V call is TRBV28, the J call TRBJ2-7, with a possible D match to TRBD1 (6 bases). The germline CDR1 and CDR2 sequences are MDHEN and SYDVKM. V dropped 10 bases and J dropped 5 bases, with 21 bases sitting between them. The CDR3 totals 14 residues. DNA of the CDR3: TGTGCCATCAAGGAACAGGGTTCGGGTCACGAGCAGTACTTC. Amino acid sequence: CAIKEQGSGHEQYF.

The rearrangement uses TRBV6-2 or TRBV6-3 and TRBJ2-2; 9 bases match TRBD1. The junction had 7 bases not matched to a gene; V was cut back by 5 bases and J by 6 bases. The CDR3 spans 15 residues. CDR1 MNHEY and CDR2 SVGEGT come from the germline V gene. CDR3 amino acids: CASSTRDRVAGELFF. CDR3 coding DNA: TGTGCCAGCAGTACCCGGGACAGGGTTGCCGGGGAGCTGTTTTTT.